Below are 15 T cell receptor beta chains sequenced from a single sample in a study of blood T cell repertoires in COVID-19. Profiling relied on immunoSEQ multiplex PCR, and the TCRdb table lists in-frame clones only, not all of them. The sample lists 200,000 to 300,000 clones, 70% to 90% occurring once. Sequences were obtained from PBMCs or T cells enriched from blood (not recorded which). The receptors derive from a woman in her forties with acute COVID-19.

This chain connects TRBV5-4 to TRBJ1-2; D is uncertain. The V gene's germline CDR1 is SGHNT and CDR2 YYREEE (reference sequence). The V end was cut by 4 bases, the J end by 3 bases, with 19 bases between. CDR3 length: 16 residues. The CDR3 reads CASSGNPGKSYYGYTF. CDR3 in DNA: TGTGCCAGCAGCGGAAACCCCGGGAAGTCATACTATGGCTACACCTTC.

The J gene is TRBJ1-2, the V gene TRBV28; no definite D call. V was cut by 10 bases and J by 0 bases, with 12 bases left in between. The CDR3 runs 13 residues. CDR1 and CDR2 from the germline V gene are MDHEN and SYDVKM. The DNA of the CDR3 is TGTGCCACCCCTGGGCCGGCTAACTATGGCTACACCTTC. This sequence encodes CATPGPANYGYTF.

V and J are TRBV3-1 (or the pseudogene TRBV3-2) and TRBJ1-1, with 9 bases matching TRBD1. This CDR3 is built from 15 residues. Per germline, CDR1 LGHDT and CDR2 YNNKEL (reference sequence). V lost 3 bases and J lost 10; bases outside the gene matches: 12. CDR3 region: CASSQGTGNVVGAFF. The CDR3 nucleotides are TGTGCCAGCAGCCAGGGGACAGGGAATGTGGTAGGAGCTTTCTTT.

As for this clone: The same CDR3 arises from other DNA sequences in this sample as well. The chain links TRBV9 to TRBJ1-2; D ambiguous. The CDR3 sequence is 14 residues long. Germline V CDR1 and CDR2: SGDLS, YYNGEE. Trimming removed 2 bases from V and 4 bases from J, with 12 bases in between. The CDR3 DNA sequence: TGTGCCAGCAGCGTCACTGGTGGAGCCTATGGCTACACCTTC. Encoded protein: CASSVTGGAYGYTF.

This clone was counted between two and nine times. The gene calls are TRBV27 and TRBJ2-7, with 9 bases aligning to TRBD1. The CDR3 consists of 13 residues. Germline CDR1 is MNHEY and CDR2 is SMNVEV (reference sequence). V lost 7 bases to trimming and J lost 7 bases; unmatched junction nucleotides: 8. The CDR3 here is CASTTGGRGEQYF. The CDR3 DNA reads as TGTGCCAGCACAACAGGGGGCAGAGGTGAGCAGTACTTC.

The chain combines TRBV7-2 with TRBJ2-5; 13 bases are shared with TRBD2. V trimming: 1 base; J trimming: 5 bases; junction bases outside the gene matches: 13. The germline CDR1 and CDR2 sequences are SGHTA and FQGNSA. CDR3 length: 19 amino acids. CDR3 in amino acids: CASSLVLGLAGWEGETQYF. The CDR3, as DNA: TGTGCCAGCAGCTTAGTCCTGGGACTAGCGGGATGGGAAGGGGAGACCCAGTACTTC.

A single count supports this clone. V is TRBV1 and J is TRBJ1-6. TRBV1 is given as a pseudogene. The CDR3 loop spans 17 amino acids. The CDR3 loop reads CTSSQVRPFLHNSPLHF. Here the CDR3 DNA reads TGCACCAGCAGCCAAGTTCGTCCTTTCCTCCATAATTCACCCCTCCACTTT.

The chain has TRBV12-3 or TRBV12-4 and TRBJ1-2; D is unresolved. The CDR3 totals 10 residues. Trimming removed 5 bases at V and 12 bases at J, with 10 bases between. This chain's CDR3 is CASSKLPHTF. The CDR3 region has the DNA TGTGCCAGCAGTAAACTGCCCCACACCTTC.

The J gene is TRBJ1-2, the V gene TRBV3-1 (or the pseudogene TRBV3-2), with 8 bases identical to TRBD1. The V and J ends lost 4 bases and 4 bases, in that order; junction bases with no gene match: 5. CDR1 is LGHDT, CDR2 YNNKEL, per germline (reference sequence). This CDR3 contains 14 residues. CDR3 residues: CASSLGQGAYGYTF. CDR3 nucleotide sequence: TGTGCCAGCAGCCTAGGACAGGGCGCCTATGGCTACACCTTC.

The chain employs TRBV11-2 and TRBJ2-5, with 10 bases lining up with TRBD1. This CDR3 contains 16 residues. V gave up 2 bases and J gave up 6 bases; unmatched junction bases: 9. The germline V gene has CDR1 SGHAT and CDR2 FQNNGV. DNA for the CDR3: TGTGCCAGCAGCTTAAACCCGGGACAGGGGAGACAGACCCAGTACTTC. Protein sequence: CASSLNPGQGRQTQYF.

This clone was observed once. The chain is built from TRBV6-5 and TRBJ2-5; TRBD2 aligns across 9 bases. Germline assignment: CDR1 MNHEY and CDR2 SVGAGI. V shed 6 bases and J 8 bases; nucleotides not matched to a gene: 7. The CDR3 extends over 13 amino acids. The CDR3 is CASRVAGAETQYF. The CDR3 region has the DNA TGTGCCAGCAGAGTAGCGGGAGCAGAAACCCAGTACTTC.

J is TRBJ2-3 and V is TRBV13; 8 bases agree with TRBD2. The germline gives CDR1 PRHDT, CDR2 FYEKMQ (reference sequence). V lost 3 bases, J lost 6 bases, and 5 bases stayed unmatched. This CDR3 is 14 amino acids long. Written as DNA, the CDR3 is TGTGCCAGCAGCTTCGGGAGGGCGGAGGATACGCAGTATTTT. Its protein product is CASSFGRAEDTQYF.

The genes are TRBV3-1 (or the pseudogene TRBV3-2) and TRBJ2-5, with 8 positions matching TRBD2. Germline loops: CDR1 LGHDT, CDR2 YNNKEL (reference sequence). V shed 11 bases, J shed 0 bases, and the junction held 14 bases outside the gene matches. CDR3 size: 16 residues. The CDR3 sequence is CASKSEREIYQETQYF. The CDR3 DNA is TGTGCCTCCAAATCGGAGCGGGAGATATACCAAGAGACCCAGTACTTC.

V usage is TRBV29-1 and J usage is TRBJ2-1; 7 bases line up with TRBD1. In germline, CDR1 is SQVTM, CDR2 ANQGSEA. The trim removed 4 bases at V and 1 base at J, leaving 4 bases unmatched. The CDR3 has 14 amino acids. The CDR3 reads CSVVGDSSYNEQFF. The CDR3 region has the DNA TGCAGCGTTGTAGGGGACAGTTCCTACAATGAGCAGTTCTTC.

This clone was detected only once. The chain joins TRBV30 to TRBJ2-7, with TRBD1 matching over 8 bases. The J segment lost 4 bases and the V segment lost 2 bases, leaving 7 bases of the junction unmatched. The CDR3 extends over 14 amino acids. Germline V gene data show CDR1 as GTSNPN and CDR2 as SVGIG (reference sequence). The DNA for the CDR3 is TGTGCCTGGAGTTTGACAGGGGTTTCTTACGAGCAGTACTTC. It is translated as CAWSLTGVSYEQYF.